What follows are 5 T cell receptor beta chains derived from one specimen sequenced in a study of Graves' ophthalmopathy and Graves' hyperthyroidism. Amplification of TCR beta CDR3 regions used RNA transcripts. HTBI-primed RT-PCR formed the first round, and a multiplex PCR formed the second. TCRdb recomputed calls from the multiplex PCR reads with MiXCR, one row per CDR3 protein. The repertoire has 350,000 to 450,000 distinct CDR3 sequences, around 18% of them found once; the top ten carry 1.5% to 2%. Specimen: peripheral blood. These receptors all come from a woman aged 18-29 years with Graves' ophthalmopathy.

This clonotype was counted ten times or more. Here the CDR3 reads CASSIEQGSYEQYF. Here the CDR3 DNA reads TGTGCCAGTAGTATAGAACAGGGATCCTACGAGCAGTACTTC. The J gene is TRBJ2-7, the V gene TRBV19, with D possibly TRBD1 on 6 matching bases. V shed 0 bases and J shed 1 base, with 7 bases lying between them. The CDR3 is 14 amino acids. CDR1 and CDR2 (germline): LNHDA, SQIVND (reference sequence). The full variable domain, its missing parts supplied by reference TRBV19 and TRBJ2-7, is DGGITQSPKYLFRKEGQNVTLSCEQNLNHDAMYWYRQDPGQGLRLIYYSQIVNDFQKGDIAEGYSVSREKKESFPLTVTSAQKNPTAFYLCASSIEQGSYEQYFGPGTRLTVT.

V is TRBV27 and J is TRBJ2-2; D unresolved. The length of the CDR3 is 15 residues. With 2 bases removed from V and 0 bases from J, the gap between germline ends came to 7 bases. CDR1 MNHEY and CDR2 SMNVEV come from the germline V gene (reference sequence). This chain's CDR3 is CASSLSSANTGELFF. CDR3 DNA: TGTGCCAGCAGTTTAAGTTCAGCGAACACCGGGGAGCTGTTTTTT.

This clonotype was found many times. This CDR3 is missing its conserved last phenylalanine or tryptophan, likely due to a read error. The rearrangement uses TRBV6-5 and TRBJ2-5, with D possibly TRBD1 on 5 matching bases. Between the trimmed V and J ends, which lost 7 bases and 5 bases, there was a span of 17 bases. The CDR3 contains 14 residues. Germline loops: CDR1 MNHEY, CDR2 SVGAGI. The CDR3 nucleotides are TGTGCCAGCATTTCAGCAGGGATAGAGGAGACCCAGTACCTG. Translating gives CASISAGIEETQYL.

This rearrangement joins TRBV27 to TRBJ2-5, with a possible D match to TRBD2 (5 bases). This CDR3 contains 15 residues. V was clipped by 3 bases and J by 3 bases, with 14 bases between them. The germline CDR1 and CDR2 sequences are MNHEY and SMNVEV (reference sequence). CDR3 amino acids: CASSLLGEGKETQYF. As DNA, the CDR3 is TGTGCCAGCAGTTTGCTCGGGGAAGGGAAAGAGACCCAGTACTTC.

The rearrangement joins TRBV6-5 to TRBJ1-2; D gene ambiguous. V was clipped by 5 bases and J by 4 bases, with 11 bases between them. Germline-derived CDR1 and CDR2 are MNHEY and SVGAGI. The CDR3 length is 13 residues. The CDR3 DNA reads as TGTGCCAGCAGTAACAAGGGTTCCTATGGCTACACCTTC. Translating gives CASSNKGSYGYTF.